This entry concerns a single TCR beta chain. As yet, its antigen is unknown. TCRdb re-called the 5' RACE reads with MiXCR, one entry per CDR3 protein. The sample yields 1.5 million to 2 million distinct CDR3 sequences, about 32% seen once. These data belong to a study of identical twins. Whole-study results and caveats: Sharing of beta out-of-frame sequences by twins showed a weaker excess.

This CDR3 is 15 amino acids long. With V trimmed by 8 bases and J by 5 bases, 7 bases remained unmatched. Germline values: CDR1 MNHNS, CDR2 SASEGT. The chain employs TRBV6-1 and TRBJ1-6; 9 nucleotides line up with TRBD1. Sequences were obtained from cord blood. The TCR originated in a newborn girl in good health. The CDR3 here is CASGNRGRNNSPLHF. Written as DNA, the CDR3 is TGTGCCAGCGGAAACAGGGGGCGGAATAATTCACCCCTCCACTTT.